The clone carrying this T cell receptor (beta chain) is medium-sized (0.01 to 0.1%) in the sample. Researchers placed about 200,000 CFSE-labeled responder cells in culture with about 200,000 irradiated, violet-dye-labeled stimulator cells. Researchers sorted proliferating CFSE-low CD3+CD4+ and CD3+CD8+ responders once the reaction had finished. Assay used: immunoSEQ multiplex PCR; TCRdb lists only in-frame clones, some missing. Among 13,000 to 15,000 clones, about 27% were seen once, and the ten largest hold 3% to 4%. The data were obtained in a study of graft-versus-host responses after intestinal transplantation. Study-level information: Grafts were multivisceral, liver-intestinal, or isolated intestinal.

Germline values: CDR1 SGHRS, CDR2 YFSETQ. Trimming pared 0 bases from V and 3 bases from J, leaving 1 base between. This CDR3 has 11 residues. Sequenced here: alloreactive CD4+ T cells from a mixed lymphocyte reaction culture, sampled before intestinal transplant. Subset denoted: CFSE-low proliferating T cells sorted from roughly 6-day pre-transplant mixed lymphocyte reaction (GvH or HvG direction). V and J are TRBV5-1 and TRBJ2-7; D unresolved. The TCR originated in a human patient who received an intestinal transplant. The CDR3 spells CASSLDYEQYF. As DNA, the CDR3 is TGCGCCAGCAGCTTGGACTACGAGCAGTACTTC.